Each of the 31 T cell receptor beta chains below was sequenced from the same sample in a study of cytomegalovirus exposure and HLA in healthy donors. PCR was performed using 60 Vbeta and 13 Jbeta primers. TCRdb's copy holds only in-frame clones and misses some; the assay was immunoSEQ multiplex PCR. The sample lists roughly 100,000 clones; 76% were seen once. Sequenced input: PBMCs. These receptors all stem from a man in his forties or fifties in good health and CMV-seropositive.

The chain carries TRBV4-1 and TRBJ1-2; D perhaps matches TRBD1 (6 bases). The V and J ends lost 0 bases and 5 bases respectively, with 13 bases between them. Germline V lookup: CDR1 MGHRA, CDR2 YSYEKL. The CDR3 has 15 residues. CDR3 region: CASSQDRTEGYGYTF. In DNA form, the CDR3 reads TGCGCCAGCAGCCAAGATAGGACAGAGGGGTATGGCTACACCTTC.

V usage is TRBV5-8 and J usage is TRBJ1-1, with 9 nucleotides matching TRBD1. Germline CDR1 reads SGHTS; CDR2 reads YDEGEE. This CDR3 is 16 amino acids long. Unmatched junction bases numbered 6, after V lost 0 bases and J lost 3 bases. The DNA for the CDR3 is TGTGCCAGCAGCTTGGGCGGGACAGGGTACCACACTGAAGCTTTCTTT. It encodes CASSLGGTGYHTEAFF.

This rearrangement joins TRBV19 to TRBJ2-1; D is possibly TRBD2 (5 bases). This CDR3 has 14 residues. V dropped 7 bases and J dropped 8 bases, with 18 bases sitting between them. CDR1 is LNHDA, CDR2 SQIVND, per germline (reference sequence). The CDR3 reads CASTPGLTMHEQFF. DNA of the CDR3: TGTGCCAGTACCCCCGGGTTGACTATGCATGAGCAGTTCTTC.

CDR3 amino acids: CASTPGGNYGYTF. The CDR3 nucleotides read TGTGCCAGTACCCCCGGCGGAAACTATGGCTACACCTTC. The gene calls are TRBV19 and TRBJ1-2; D is undetermined. The germline V gene has CDR1 LNHDA and CDR2 SQIVND (reference sequence). The CDR3 extends over 13 amino acids. Trimming removed 7 bases from V and 2 bases from J, with 11 bases in between.

This clone was seen more than once but under ten times. The rearrangement joins TRBV5-8 to TRBJ1-5; 7 positions match TRBD1. The CDR3 totals 18 residues. Trimming cost V 2 bases and J 0 bases; bases outside gene matches: 11. In germline, CDR1 is SGHTS, CDR2 YDEGEE. The CDR3 DNA reads TGTGCCAGCAGCTTCTACCAGCGGACAGGCGATAGCAATCAGCCCCAGCATTTT. Translated, it gives CASSFYQRTGDSNQPQHF.

This chain uses TRBV5-6 with TRBJ2-1; TRBD2 matches at 11 bases. Trimming at V came to 1 base and at J to 4 bases, leaving 7 bases not matched to a gene. The length of the CDR3 is 17 residues. Germline-derived CDR1 and CDR2 are SGHDT and YYEEEE. CDR3 loop: CASSLWGGLAEYNEQFF. The CDR3 DNA reads as TGTGCCAGCAGCTTGTGGGGGGGACTAGCGGAATACAATGAGCAGTTCTTC. Full variable domain (remainder filled in from reference TRBV5-6 and TRBJ2-1): DAGVTQSPTHLIKTRGQQVTLRCSPKSGHDTVSWYQQALGQGPQFIFQYYEEEERQRGNFPDRFSGHQFPNYSSELNVNALLLGDSALYLCASSLWGGLAEYNEQFFGPGTRLTVL.

The J gene is TRBJ1-3, the V gene TRBV10-3; D is ambiguous. Germline V CDR1 and CDR2: ENHRY, SYGVKD. V shed 5 bases and J shed 0 bases, with 5 bases lying between them. The CDR3 totals 13 residues. CDR3 nucleotide sequence: TGTGCCATCAGTCCAGACTCTGGAAACACCATATATTTT. This gives the protein CAISPDSGNTIYF.

The rearrangement uses TRBV5-1 and TRBJ2-3, with 13 positions matching TRBD2. Per the germline V gene, CDR1 is SGHRS and CDR2 is YFSETQ. The V and J ends lost 4 bases and 4 bases, in that order; junction bases with no gene match: 3. The CDR3 is 15 amino acids. The CDR3 loop is CASSGLAGAADTQYF. The DNA for the CDR3 is TGCGCCAGCAGCGGACTAGCGGGAGCAGCAGATACGCAGTATTTT.

The rearrangement links TRBV10-3 to TRBJ2-7; D may be TRBD2 (8 bases). Trimming took off 0 bases at V and 2 bases at J, with 23 bases between the two ends. Germline CDR1 and CDR2: ENHRY and SYGVKD. This CDR3 is built from 19 residues. The DNA of the CDR3 is TGTGCCATCAGTGAGTCCTTAGCAGGGGGGGTAGCGGGGACCTACGAGCAGTACTTC. It encodes CAISESLAGGVAGTYEQYF.

The J gene is TRBJ2-2, the V gene TRBV19; 9 nucleotides match TRBD2. The CDR3 spans 16 residues. J was trimmed by 4 bases and V by 3 bases; bases with no gene match: 6. Looked up from germline, CDR1 is LNHDA and CDR2 is SQIVND (reference sequence). Here the CDR3 reads CASSMEIAGATGELFF. CDR3 DNA sequence: TGTGCCAGTAGTATGGAGATAGCGGGGGCCACCGGGGAGCTGTTTTTT.

The chain carries TRBV2 and TRBJ1-5; D possibly corresponds to TRBD1 (6 bases). This CDR3 region has 15 residues. Germline V gives CDR1 SNHLY, CDR2 FYNNEI. Between the trimmed V and J ends, which lost 6 bases and 5 bases, there was a span of 17 bases. The DNA for the CDR3 is TGTGCCAGCAGAGGAGTTGGGGGCAATCATCAGCCCCAGCATTTT. Translation: CASRGVGGNHQPQHF.

For the CDR3, the DNA is TGTGCCAGCTCAACCCGGGACAACAATGAGCAGTTCTTC. Its translation: CASSTRDNNEQFF. J is TRBJ2-1 and V is TRBV18, with D possibly matching TRBD1 (6 bases). CDR3 length equals 13 residues. V lost 5 bases and J 5 bases, leaving 10 bases between the germline ends. Germline CDR1 and CDR2: KGHSH and LQKENI.

This chain uses TRBV21-1 with TRBJ2-1; whether TRBD2, the table's D call, matches the DNA was not checked. TRBV21-1 is an annotated pseudogene. The CDR3 covers 13 residues. The DNA of the CDR3 is TGTGCCAGCAGCAAAGCTGACGGGACTAGGATGTTCTTC. Its translation is CASSKADGTRMFF.

About this clone itself: The junction and the germline gene differ at one end; a read error may be behind it. The chain uses TRBV7-2 and TRBJ2-4, with 12 bases aligning to TRBD2. This CDR3 comprises 18 residues. The germline gives CDR1 SGHTA, CDR2 FQGNSA. CDR3 nucleotide sequence: TGTGCCAGCAGCTCCGGGACTAGCGGGTTCCTAGCCAAAAACAGTCAGTACTTC. The encoded protein is CASSSGTSGFLAKNSQYF.

This clone was observed a few times. The chain uses TRBV30 and TRBJ1-5; D unclear. Between the trimmed V and J ends, which lost 2 bases and 0 bases, there was a span of 11 bases. Germline V lookup: CDR1 GTSNPN, CDR2 SVGIG (reference sequence). The CDR3 totals 15 residues. This CDR3 is CAWSPGPHSNQPQHF. The CDR3 nucleotides are TGTGCCTGGAGTCCAGGTCCGCATAGCAATCAGCCCCAGCATTTT.

J is TRBJ2-5 and V is TRBV7-9; 10 positions agree with TRBD2. There are 17 residues in the CDR3. Germline trimming cut 2 bases from V and 5 bases from J; bases unmatched to any gene: 11. Germline V CDR1 and CDR2: SEHNR, FQNEAQ (reference sequence). CDR3 sequence (DNA): TGTGCCAGCAGCTTAATTCGAGCGGGGGGGTCCAGGGAGACCCAGTACTTC. Translation: CASSLIRAGGSRETQYF.

V and J are TRBV9 and TRBJ2-3; 7 positions agree with TRBD2. CDR1 and CDR2 from the germline V gene are SGDLS and YYNGEE. CDR3 length equals 16 residues. J lost 1 base, V lost 4 bases, and 9 bases had no gene match. Written as DNA, the CDR3 is TGTGCCAGCAGCCCTCAGCGGGGACCACGCACAGATACGCAGTATTTT. Residues: CASSPQRGPRTDTQYF.

V is TRBV10-3 and J is TRBJ2-1; 8 bases line up with TRBD2. From germline, CDR1 is ENHRY and CDR2 SYGVKD. This CDR3 region has 15 residues. Trimming took 6 bases from V and 6 from J; bases not matched to a gene: 10. CDR3 DNA: TGTGCCATCAGGGAAACTAGCGGCCTACCCAATGAGCAGTTCTTC. The encoded protein is CAIRETSGLPNEQFF.

The J gene is TRBJ2-2, the V gene TRBV7-3; D not certain. This CDR3 is 12 amino acids long. CDR1 and CDR2 from the germline V gene are SGHTA and FQGTGA. Trimming took 4 bases from V and 7 from J, leaving 7 bases between them. The CDR3 loop reads CASSSLIGELFF. Written as DNA, the CDR3 is TGTGCCAGCAGCTCTCTAATCGGGGAGCTGTTTTTT.

The genes are TRBV28 and TRBJ2-7, with TRBD1 matching over 9 bases. V lost 4 bases and J lost 7; bases outside the gene matches: 11. CDR1 is MDHEN and CDR2 is SYDVKM in the germline V gene. There are 15 residues in the CDR3. The CDR3 here is CASSSPGQGRGEQYF. In DNA form, the CDR3 reads TGTGCCAGCAGTTCACCGGGACAGGGAAGAGGGGAGCAGTACTTC. The whole variable domain, filled in from reference TRBV28 and TRBJ2-7, reads DVKVTQSSRYLVKRTGEKVFLECVQDMDHENMFWYRQDPGLGLRLIYFSYDVKMKEKGDIPEGYSVSREKKERFSLILESASTNQTSMYLCASSSPGQGRGEQYFGPGTRLTVT.

The CDR3 DNA reads TGTGCCAGCAGCCAAGATCCGGGACAGGGAATCTCCGAGCAGTACTTC. Translated: CASSQDPGQGISEQYF. J is TRBJ2-7 and V is TRBV4-2; the match to TRBD1 covers 9 bases. The CDR3 covers 16 residues. Germline assignment: CDR1 LGHNA and CDR2 YNFKEQ. The ends lost 0 bases at V and 6 bases at J; junction bases unmatched: 9.

The chain employs TRBV7-2 and TRBJ2-7; perhaps TRBD2 as D (6 bases). The CDR3 totals 16 residues. Germline V gene data show CDR1 as SGHTA and CDR2 as FQGNSA. The germline V and J ends were trimmed by 1 base and 1 base, with 14 bases remaining between them. The CDR3 loop is CASSLGASARSYEQYF. Written as DNA, the CDR3 is TGTGCCAGCAGCTTAGGAGCTAGCGCCCGGTCCTACGAGCAGTACTTC.

The rearrangement uses TRBV4-3 and TRBJ1-1; D is unclear. V gave up 1 base and J gave up 6 bases, with 9 bases separating them. The CDR3 loop spans 13 amino acids. CDR1 LGHNA and CDR2 YSLEER come from the germline V gene. The CDR3 DNA reads TGCGCCAGCAGCCAAGTTATTGGCCCTGAAGCTTTCTTT. Its protein product is CASSQVIGPEAFF.

This sequence joins TRBV30 and TRBJ2-1, with D possibly TRBD1 on 5 matching bases. This CDR3 has 14 residues. V was trimmed by 6 bases and J by 3 bases, leaving 15 bases between them. Looked up from germline, CDR1 is GTSNPN and CDR2 is SVGIG (reference sequence). CDR3 nucleotide sequence: TGTGCCTGTGAAGGCAGGGATTTCTACAATGAGCAGTTCTTC. It translates to CACEGRDFYNEQFF.

As for this clone: At one boundary the junction diverges from the germline segment, which might be a read error. V usage is TRBV27 and J usage is TRBJ2-6; possibly TRBD1 for D (5 bases). Germline V CDR1 and CDR2: MNHEY, SMNVEV (reference sequence). This CDR3 region has 16 residues. CDR3 nucleotide sequence: TGTGCCAGCAGGTCAGCACCATACTCTGGGGCCAACGGCCTGACTTTC. Amino acids: CASRSAPYSGANGLTF.

The V and J genes are TRBV25-1 and TRBJ2-3; 9 positions match TRBD2. Germline CDR1 is MGHDK and CDR2 is SYGVNS. This CDR3 contains 16 residues. Unmatched junction bases numbered 8, after V lost 2 bases and J lost 5 bases. CDR3: CASSEVSGRRGDTQYF. In DNA, the CDR3 is TGTGCCAGCAGTGAAGTCAGCGGGAGGAGGGGAGATACGCAGTATTTT.

This clone was seen only once. The V and J genes are TRBV11-2 and TRBJ2-3; 9 nucleotides line up with TRBD2. The V segment lost 3 bases and the J segment 4 bases; nucleotides outside the gene matches: 5. Germline CDR1 is SGHAT and CDR2 is FQNNGV. The CDR3 loop spans 15 amino acids. The CDR3 here is CASSFSGRFPDTQYF. CDR3 in DNA: TGTGCCAGCAGCTTTAGCGGGAGATTTCCAGATACGCAGTATTTT.

The chain links TRBV19 to TRBJ1-1, with 10 positions matching TRBD1. After removal of 4 bases from V and 6 bases from J, the junction contained 5 bases not matched to a gene. This CDR3 is built from 14 residues. The germline gives CDR1 LNHDA, CDR2 SQIVND (reference sequence). The CDR3 bases are TGTGCCAGTAGTAAGGGACAGGGGTTTTCTGAAGCTTTCTTT. This encodes CASSKGQGFSEAFF.

A few counts support this clone. The chain uses TRBV27 and TRBJ2-2; 8 bases are a match to TRBD1. This CDR3 comprises 17 residues. V lost 5 bases, J lost 6 bases, and 14 bases stayed unmatched. Germline V CDR1 and CDR2: MNHEY, SMNVEV (reference sequence). The CDR3 sequence is CASSKVSGQGSAGELFF. CDR3 coding DNA: TGTGCCAGCAGTAAGGTGTCTGGACAGGGCTCAGCCGGGGAGCTGTTTTTT.

This clone has more than one count but fewer than ten. V is TRBV7-9 and J is TRBJ2-3, with TRBD2 as a possible D gene (6 bases). V was cut by 5 bases and J by 4 bases, with 19 bases left in between. Per the germline V gene, CDR1 is SEHNR and CDR2 is FQNEAQ (reference sequence). The CDR3 extends over 16 amino acids. This chain's CDR3 is CASSPEGLATADTQYF. The CDR3 nucleotides read TGTGCCAGCAGCCCAGAGGGGCTAGCGACCGCAGATACGCAGTATTTT.

This chain uses TRBV7-2 with TRBJ2-5, with D perhaps TRBD1 (5 bases). V was shortened by 5 bases and J by 7 bases, with 14 bases between the two germline ends. Germline CDR1 is SGHTA and CDR2 is FQGNSA. CDR3 length: 13 amino acids. CDR3 region: CASSPPYRGTQYF. The CDR3 coding sequence is TGTGCCAGCAGCCCGCCCTATAGGGGGACCCAGTACTTC.